This TCR beta chain was retrieved from a study of human T cells and chemical hapten exposure. The overall study: 0.01% DPC was applied to the upper back in patch tests, which were read at 6 days.

The time point here: pre-sensitization, week 0. Treatment denoted: therapeutic diphenylcyclopropenone sensitization with weekly scalp DPC. Blood sampling preceded each patch test application. Those who donated were patients with alopecia, 18 to 70 years of age, and suitable for DPC. During construction of the library, unique molecular identifiers were attached to individual cDNA molecules for quantitative, reproducible TCR counting. TCRdb processed the RACE reads anew with MiXCR; each CDR3 protein has one entry. Among roughly 380,000 distinct CDR3 sequences listed, 5% to 6.5% were seen once. Trimming removed 0 bases from V and 5 bases from J; junction bases left unmatched: 4. This CDR3 is 15 amino acids long. The germline V gene has CDR1 SGHNT and CDR2 YYREEE (reference sequence).

This clonotype was obtained from a woman in her forties or fifties with alopecia areata. Some clones in this sample may be carry-over from other donors' samples. The chain links TRBV5-4 to TRBJ1-4; TRBD1 aligns across 7 bases. Sequencing was performed on whole blood, taken in connection with sensitization to the hapten diphenylcyclopropenone (DPC). The CDR3 loop is CASSLDGTENEKLFF. The CDR3 coding sequence is TGTGCCAGCAGCTTGGACGGGACAGAGAATGAAAAACTGTTTTTT.